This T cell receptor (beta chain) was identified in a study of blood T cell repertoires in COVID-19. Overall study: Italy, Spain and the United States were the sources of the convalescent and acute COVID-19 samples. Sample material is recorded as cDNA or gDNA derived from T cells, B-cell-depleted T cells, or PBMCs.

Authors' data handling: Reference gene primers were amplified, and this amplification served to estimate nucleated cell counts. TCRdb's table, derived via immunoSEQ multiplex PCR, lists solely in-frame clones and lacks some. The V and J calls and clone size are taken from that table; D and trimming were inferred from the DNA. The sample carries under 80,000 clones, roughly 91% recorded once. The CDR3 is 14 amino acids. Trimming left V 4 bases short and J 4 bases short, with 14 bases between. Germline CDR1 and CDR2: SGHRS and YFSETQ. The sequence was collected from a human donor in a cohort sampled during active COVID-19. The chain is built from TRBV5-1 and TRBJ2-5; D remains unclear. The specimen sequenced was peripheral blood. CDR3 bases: TGCGCCAGCAGCCCCTTGGGCTCAGGAGAGACCCAGTACTTC. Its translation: CASSPLGSGETQYF.